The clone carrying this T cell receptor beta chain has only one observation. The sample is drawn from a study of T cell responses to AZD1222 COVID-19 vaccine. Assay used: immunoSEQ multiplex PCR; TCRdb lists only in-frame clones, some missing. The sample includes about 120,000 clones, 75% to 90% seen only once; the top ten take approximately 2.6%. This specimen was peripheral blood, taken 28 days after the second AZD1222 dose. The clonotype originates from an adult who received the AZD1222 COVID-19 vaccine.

CDR3 in amino acids: CASSIAVRPGRTYEQYF. CDR3 DNA: TGTGCCAGTAGTATAGCAGTGAGGCCGGGACGGACCTACGAGCAGTACTTC. V gene TRBV19 combines with J gene TRBJ2-7, with D perhaps TRBD1 or TRBD2 (5 bases each). The CDR3 runs to 17 residues. The germline gives CDR1 LNHDA, CDR2 SQIVND (reference sequence). V was cut by 1 base and J by 2 bases, with 18 bases left in between. Full variable domain (remainder filled in from reference TRBV19 and TRBJ2-7): DGGITQSPKYLFRKEGQNVTLSCEQNLNHDAMYWYRQDPGQGLRLIYYSQIVNDFQKGDIAEGYSVSREKKESFPLTVTSAQKNPTAFYLCASSIAVRPGRTYEQYFGPGTRLTVT.